The rows below give T cell receptor beta chains drawn from one sample of a study of low-dose radiotherapy and immunotherapy resistance in tumors. TCRdb analysed the reads with MiXCR anew, one entry per CDR3 protein. Of about 60,000 distinct CDR3 sequences in the sample, roughly a quarter are singletons; the top ten hold roughly 5.6%. This specimen consisted of PBMCs, obtained before treatment. Receptors originate from a male donor with prostate cancer. CDR3s include the opening cysteine and the closing phenylalanine or tryptophan. Fields, in order: J gene, V gene, CDR3 protein.

TRBJ2-4	TRBV21-1	CASSDRQKKNIQYF
TRBJ1-1	TRBV7-3	CASSGTGGTEAFF
TRBJ2-3	TRBV6-5	CASSVSGTGWTQYF
TRBJ2-7	TRBV12-3/TRBV12-4	CASSSTTTGGSPYEQYF
TRBJ1-2	TRBV29-1	CSVGTGTASYGYTF
TRBJ1-6	TRBV5-1	CASSNQPDNSPLHF
TRBJ2-1	TRBV2	CASSVWASGTNEQFF
TRBJ2-1	TRBV5-1	CASSLDAGGSYNEQFF
TRBJ1-6	TRBV5-1	CASSSQGGGSPLHF
TRBJ2-3	TRBV28	CASSLRLTSGDTQYF
TRBJ2-7	TRBV29-1	CSMTGNTYEQYF
TRBJ2-3	TRBV27	CASSLDIAGAGTDTQYF
TRBJ2-1	TRBV12-5	CASGLVTGTGAFEQFF
TRBJ1-1	TRBV4-2	CASSPNFLLRTEAFF
TRBJ1-5	TRBV6-1	CASSYPQGTDGNQPQHF
TRBJ2-3	TRBV20-1	CSAGRATGGSFGQYF
TRBJ2-2	TRBV19	CASSSTGGRGELFF
TRBJ1-6	TRBV18	CASSPTGIGNSPLHF
TRBJ1-1	TRBV18	CASSPQGGPTEAFF
TRBJ2-3	TRBV19	CASSKGLAGGTDTQYF
TRBJ2-7	TRBV2	CASSSGGYPYEQYF
TRBJ2-5	TRBV4-3	CASSQVRQETQYF
TRBJ2-3	TRBV6-2/TRBV6-3	CASSTSDSTDTQYF
TRBJ1-4	TRBV13	CASSSNRDRGSEKLFF
TRBJ1-6	TRBV14	CASSQVRGNSPLHF
TRBJ2-2	TRBV4-1	CASSRDTNTGELFF
TRBJ2-2	TRBV5-1	CASSEGQNTGELFF
TRBJ2-5	TRBV19	CASRSQGQETQYF
TRBJ2-1	TRBV2	CASSEGLGVFNEQFF
TRBJ2-7	TRBV12-3/TRBV12-4	CASLSGGSYYEQYF
TRBJ2-5	TRBV24-1	CATADEGLETQYF
TRBJ2-7	TRBV3-1	CASSQSTSYEQYF
TRBJ1-1	TRBV10-3	CAISTNRDREKAFF
TRBJ2-3	TRBV28	CASSLPGTRTDTQYF
TRBJ2-6	TRBV6-8	CASSYWGRAGANVLTF
TRBJ1-3	TRBV28	CASSPGGSSGNTIYF
TRBJ2-2	TRBV19	CASTQSGRTGELFF
TRBJ2-1	TRBV9	CASSGDSNEQFF
TRBJ2-3	TRBV7-8	CASSLAAIAGDVTDTQYF
TRBJ1-1	TRBV7-6	CASSLKNTEAFF
TRBJ2-1	TRBV5-1	CASSSYRGSLSSHEQFF
TRBJ2-4	TRBV12-3/TRBV12-4	CASREGVDIQYF
TRBJ2-2	TRBV6-2/TRBV6-3	CASSYSSPNTGELFF
TRBJ1-1	TRBV27	CASSSTRAEAFF
TRBJ2-7	TRBV28	CASSSYRRGGDEQYF
TRBJ2-2	TRBV23-1	CASLTVDRERANTGELFFF
TRBJ1-2	TRBV7-8	CASSLTSRVHGYGYTF
TRBJ1-2	TRBV30	CAWMGDGGIYGYTF
TRBJ2-3	TRBV18	CASSPPLLAGGTDTQYF
TRBJ1-1	TRBV6-2/TRBV6-3	CASRPVWTGRTEAFF
TRBJ1-3	TRBV7-9	CASSLLLGQGRRNTIYF
TRBJ1-6	TRBV7-6	CASSLSPPGTNSPLHF
TRBJ1-2	TRBV20-1	CSARDYLGQDGYTF
TRBJ2-2	TRBV6-2/TRBV6-3	CASSYSSWRPGTGELFF
TRBJ2-7	TRBV5-1	CASSLRGASTERYF